The rows below give T cell receptor beta chains drawn from one sample of a study of blood T cells in healthy people across ages. MiXCR was run by TCRdb on the 5' RACE reads, yielding one entry per CDR3 protein. The table records approximately 900,000 distinct CDR3 sequences, around 29% of them present only once. These data were likewise used in another study, on T cells of mothers and their children.

The sequenced material came from blood. The receptors were sampled from a woman aged 40 to 49 in good health. CDR3s include the opening cysteine and the closing phenylalanine or tryptophan. Fields, in order: J gene, D gene, V gene, clone size, CDR3 DNA, CDR3 protein. The D gene is left open where the match is weak. Size tells how often a clone was seen (once, few, many) or the class of an expanded clone, and some rows leave it out.

>TRBJ1-2|NA|TRBV29-1|few
TGCAGCGTTGAGGGAGGACGGCATCGGGATGGCTACACCTTC
CSVEGGRHRDGYTF
>TRBJ2-3|TRBD1|TRBV5-1|NA
TGCGCCAGCAGCCCCCAAGGACAGGAGAGCACAGATACGCAGTATTTT
CASSPQGQESTDTQYF
>TRBJ2-7|NA|TRBV7-6|NA
TGTGCCAGCAGCTTAGCCCAGCCCTACGAGCAGTACTTC
CASSLAQPYEQYF
>TRBJ2-7|TRBD2|TRBV29-1|few
TGCAGCGTTGAGGGGACTAGCGGTACCTACGAGCAGTACTTC
CSVEGTSGTYEQYF
>TRBJ2-3|NA|TRBV7-2|many
TGTGCCAGCAGCACTGGACAGGGAGGATGGCGGGGGGGTATTAGAGATACGCAGTATTTT
CASSTGQGGWRGGIRDTQYF
>TRBJ2-2|NA|TRBV12-3/TRBV12-4|few
TGTGCCAGCAGTCGAACTGGCCTGAACACCGGGGAGCTGTTTTTT
CASSRTGLNTGELFF
>TRBJ2-7|NA|TRBV4-1|NA
TGCGCCAGCAGCCAGGGCCGGGACCGGTTTAATCTCGAGCAGTACTTC
CASSQGRDRFNLEQYF
>TRBJ2-5|NA|TRBV28|NA
TGTGCCAGCAGCCCACGCCGCCGCGTGAATGAGCAGTACTTC
CASSPRRRVNEQYF
>TRBJ2-6|TRBD1|TRBV19|many
TGTGCCAGTAGTATCGGACAGGGGAGGTCTGGGGCCAACGTCCTGACTTTC
CASSIGQGRSGANVLTF
>TRBJ1-2|NA|TRBV9|NA
TGTGCCAACAGCGTAGCAACCGCCTCTTATGGCTACACCTTC
CANSVATASYGYTF
>TRBJ1-2|NA|TRBV28|NA
TGTGCCAGCAGTCCCAGCGGGGGCCTCTCCGGCTACACCTTC
CASSPSGGLSGYTF
>TRBJ2-2|NA|TRBV27|few
TGTGCCAGCAGTTTGATAAACATGGGAGGTAACACCGGGGAGCTGTTTTTT
CASSLINMGGNTGELFF
>TRBJ2-7|NA|TRBV28|few
TGTGCCAGCAGCACGATAGGGGGTGATGACCACGAGCAGTACTTC
CASSTIGGDDHEQYF
>TRBJ1-2|NA|TRBV7-2|many
TGTGCCAGCAGCTTAGTTCAGGGGGGCTACACCTTC
CASSLVQGGYTF
>TRBJ2-3|NA|TRBV3-1|NA
TGTGCCAGCAGCCAACCGCGTAGCGGCACAGATACGCAGTATTTT
CASSQPRSGTDTQYF
>TRBJ1-1|NA|TRBV5-6|NA
TGTGCCAGCAGCTTGCCGACAGATAACTTGAACACTGAAGCTTTCTTT
CASSLPTDNLNTEAFF
>TRBJ2-2|TRBD2|TRBV11-2|NA
TGTGCCAGCAGCTTCCCCTCGACTAGCGGGGGAGCGAACACCGGGGAGCTGTTTTTT
CASSFPSTSGGANTGELFF
>TRBJ2-5|NA|TRBV28|many
TGTGCCAGCAGTGACTTACAGGGTCCGAGGGAGACCCAGTACTTC
CASSDLQGPRETQYF
>TRBJ1-2|NA|TRBV20-1|few
TGCAGTGCTAGAGATCAGACACCCCAAGGCTCTGGCTACACCTTC
CSARDQTPQGSGYTF
>TRBJ2-1|NA|TRBV7-9|many
TGTGCCAGCAGCGGGTCGGTGGGGGGTGAGCAGTTCTTC
CASSGSVGGEQFF
>TRBJ1-1|NA|TRBV7-6|NA
TGTGCCAGCAGCTTAGGGGGGGGTATGAGCACTGAAGCTTTCTTT
CASSLGGGMSTEAFF
>TRBJ2-1|NA|TRBV6-5|few
TGTGCCAGCAGTTACTCGAAATATGAGCAGTTCTTC
CASSYSKYEQFF